This T cell receptor beta chain was obtained from a study of siplizumab effects on memory and regulatory T cells (dated by TCRdb to the late 2010s). About the investigation overall: The study looked at the effect of siplizumab, an anti-CD2 antibody, on alloreactive T-cell subsets in allogeneic mixed lymphocyte reactions made from human PBMCs. General conclusions and limits of the study: The suppressive function of proliferating Tregs from siplizumab cultures was not functionally confirmed. Compared with memory T cells, unstimulated naive T cells appeared more diverse, and naive cells seemed to make a substantial contribution to the alloresponse. Of the alloreactive CD4+ clones that could be mapped, the Treg-derived share averaged around 70% with siplizumab compared with around 27% in control reactions. For roughly 80-97% of proliferating CD4+ or CD8+ clones, no naive or memory phenotype could be assigned. Sequences below about 10^-5 frequency were poorly captured, so only a minor fraction of alloreactive clones could be mapped to unstimulated subsets. Siplizumab significantly lowered the cumulative frequency of alloreactive sequences that could be traced to unstimulated CD4+ memory T cells.

Concerning this clone itself: What antigen it recognizes has not been identified. No base-level quality is on record; no much larger clone is a single base apart.

TCRbeta CDR3 sequencing was performed on sorted unstimulated T cells and on proliferating T cells recovered from mixed lymphocyte reactions. Fresh whole blood from approximately ten HLA-typed healthy donors was used to isolate PBMCs. To map where alloreactive clones came from, unstimulated CD4+ regulatory T cells were FACS-sorted. Libraries came from the immunoSEQ multiplex PCR assay. Each sample had 80,000 to 100,000 TCR templates assayed by the deep sequencing platform. Genomic DNA extracted from sorted T cells was used for TCRbeta CDR3 sequencing. Regarding the original processing steps: Clonal analysis of TCRbeta CDR3 data was done in the R programming language. Alloreactive CD4+ and CD8+ clones were defined by comparing unstimulated samples with post-reaction CFSE-low samples. Regulatory or non-regulatory origin of alloreactive CD4+ clones was assigned by matching sequences to the sorted unstimulated Treg and non-Treg repertoires. The source is immuneACCESS, and TCRdb retained only in-frame sequences with V and J called. Part of the clones is not carried over; for the studies checked, unresolved V genes explain less than half of this, and the remainder is unexplained. The V and J calls and clone size are taken from that table; D and trimming were inferred from the DNA. For this sample there are 85,000 to 130,000 clones; 92% appear just once. Of the sample, around 0.68% falls within the top ten clones.

The clonotype comes from a human donor in good health. Sequencing input: Tregs sorted from blood.

The CDR3 reads as follows: CSVGRKETQYF. The nucleotide sequence is TGCAGTGTCGGGCGGAAAGAGACCCAGTACTTC. Recombination linked TRBV20-1 to TRBJ2-5; the D gene is not confidently resolved. V is cut by 7 bases and J by 3 bases, and the space between the germline ends is 9 bases. The CDR3 sequence holds 11 residues, the cysteine and phenylalanine included. Only the CDR3 region is kept as DNA, spanning 33 bases read in frame from base 1. Via the germline V gene (reference sequence), CDR1 is DFQATT and CDR2 SNEGSKA.